This TCR beta chain came from a study of post-analysis software for immune sequencing data. Whole-study context: Disease courses included relapsing-remitting, secondary progressive and progressive-relapsing multiple sclerosis.

A word on this clonotype: The target antigen is unknown.

cDNA libraries of TCR beta carried unique molecular identifiers. TCRdb independently ran MiXCR on the PCR reads; one entry per CDR3 protein. The sample yields 450,000 to 650,000 distinct CDR3 sequences, roughly two fifths seen once. Study findings and constraints: Patients used five TRBV segments, including TRBV5-6, TRBV5-1 and TRBV20-1, more often than controls. Under F measure analysis, samples from one preparation batch co-clustered strongly. People with multiple sclerosis had a significantly lower normalized Chao1 diversity than controls did.

The CDR3 covers 12 residues. Trimming took 1 base from V and 15 from J, leaving 13 bases between them. Germline V lookup: CDR1 SEHNR, CDR2 FQNEAQ (reference sequence). This clonotype originated in a girl aged 5 to 17 with multiple sclerosis. The sample taken for sequencing was blood. The rearrangement uses TRBV7-9 and TRBJ2-1; D is perhaps TRBD1 or TRBD2 (7 bases each). CDR3 coding DNA: TGTGCCAGCAGCTTAGGAGACAGGGAGGGGTTCTTC. Protein sequence: CASSLGDREGFF.